This is a list of T cell receptor beta chains from one sample in a study of beta chain features in type 1 diabetes. Libraries were prepared by immunoSEQ multiplex PCR; TCRdb keeps only in-frame clonotypes and omits some of them. The repertoire consists of 300,000 to 350,000 clones, with roughly 8.8% occurring once and the leading ten covering roughly 0.99%. Sequencing used central memory CD4+ T cells from blood. All receptors derive from a man aged 25-45 years with type 1 diabetes. Both conserved end residues are part of each CDR3. Each record gives: V gene, CDR3 length, J gene, CDR3 protein.

TRBV2,13,TRBJ1-2,CADRQGGGYGYTF
TRBV5-6,12,TRBJ2-5,CASSGWGETQYF
TRBV7-2,14,TRBJ2-1,CASSLGTSSDEQFF
TRBV9,15,TRBJ2-5,CASSVAWTVEETQYF
TRBV6-5,11,TRBJ2-7,CASSYSTEQYF
TRBV6-1,16,TRBJ1-2,CASSENGQKGTYGYTF
TRBV28,15,TRBJ2-7,CASSHGLAPRYEQYF
TRBV30,14,TRBJ1-3,CAWSVPGSGNTIYF
TRBV15,17,TRBJ2-1,CATSRAGGASLYNEQFF
TRBV5-4,14,TRBJ1-2,CASSLEQGKTGYTF
TRBV28,12,TRBJ2-7,CASRSGNYEQYF
TRBV2,13,TRBJ2-5,CASRGGQQETQYF
TRBV5-6,17,TRBJ1-6,CASSPTTRGAYNSPLHF
TRBV13,14,TRBJ1-3,CASSLRGSGNTIYF
TRBV18,14,TRBJ2-7,CASSPGRARGEQYF
TRBV7-2,14,TRBJ2-5,CASSLGLGKETQYF
TRBV2,13,TRBJ1-5,CASSEEGVQPQHF
TRBV2,14,TRBJ2-2,CASKEVARTGELFF
TRBV28,15,TRBJ2-3,CAILSGTSRTDTQYF
TRBV28,12,TRBJ1-2,CASSAFNYGYTF
TRBV5-4,15,TRBJ1-2,CASSLGTMANYGYTF
TRBV10-3,14,TRBJ2-2,CAIRSGENTGELFF
TRBV29-1,14,TRBJ1-2,CSVGGPGGSYGYTF
TRBV30,15,TRBJ2-7,CAWSVLGGVSYEQYF
TRBV28,15,TRBJ2-3,CASSLARGGPDTQYF
TRBV5-1,14,TRBJ1-1,CASSFDSRNTEAFF
TRBV15,14,TRBJ1-2,CATSREGGNYGYTF
TRBV29-1,15,TRBJ2-3,CSVEFASGGADTQYF
TRBV6-5,15,TRBJ2-7,CASTGGTGGGYEQYF
TRBV9,14,TRBJ2-5,CASSAGQAPETQYF
TRBV7-9,12,TRBJ1-1,CASRSSRGEAFF
TRBV5-6,14,TRBJ2-7,CASSPQTGVYEQYF
TRBV6-5,16,TRBJ2-4,CASSYSMGLAKNIQYF
TRBV19,16,TRBJ2-1,CASSIDHQGPHNEQFF
TRBV6-1,12,TRBJ1-6,CASRDSRSPLHF
TRBV5-1,14,TRBJ1-4,CASSMAGEREKLFF
TRBV19,14,TRBJ1-1,CASTYKQGAAEAFF
TRBV29-1,14,TRBJ2-7,CSVLLASGGKEQYF
TRBV10-3,10,TRBJ2-7,CAIRGVEQYF
TRBV5-6,14,TRBJ2-1,CASSAGSTYNEQFF
TRBV6-4,15,TRBJ2-3,CASSSLHRSTDTQYF
TRBV27,14,TRBJ1-6,CASSRQGHNSPLHF
TRBV11-2,14,TRBJ2-5,CASRSRSEGETQYF
TRBV11-3,16,TRBJ2-3,CASSPRTSGGTDTQYF
TRBV5-1,16,TRBJ2-5,CASSPTGNSGQETQYF